One sample yielded the 9 T cell receptor beta chains listed below, sequenced in a study of shared clonotypes between healthy human individuals. Libraries were prepared by immunoSEQ multiplex PCR; TCRdb keeps only in-frame clonotypes and omits some of them. The sample consists of over a million clones, approximately 80% of them appearing once. The sequenced sample consisted of memory CD4+ T cells from PBMCs. Documented subset: CD45RA-negative fraction. The receptors here all came from a man aged 18 to 35 in good health. Some clones in this sample may be carry-over from other donors' samples.

The chain uses TRBV5-6 and TRBJ1-2; D is unresolved. Trimming removed 0 bases from V and 1 base from J, with 7 bases in between. The germline V gene encodes CDR1 SGHDT and CDR2 YYEEEE. CDR3 length equals 14 residues. CDR3 nucleotides: TGTGCCAGCAGCTTGGTACGGGGTAACTATGGCTACACCTTC. This encodes CASSLVRGNYGYTF.

This rearrangement joins TRBV5-4 to TRBJ2-7; 9 bases agree with TRBD1. V gave up 3 bases and J gave up 7 bases; unmatched junction bases: 8. This CDR3 has 14 amino acids. The V gene's germline CDR1 is SGHNT and CDR2 YYREEE (reference sequence). The CDR3 bases are TGTGCCAGCAGCTGGGGGACAGGGATTGAGGAGCAGTACTTC. It specifies CASSWGTGIEEQYF. Full variable domain (outside the CDR3, taken from reference TRBV5-4 and TRBJ2-7): ETGVTQSPTHLIKTRGQQVTLRCSSQSGHNTVSWYQQALGQGPQFIFQYYREEENGRGNFPPRFSGLQFPNYSSELNVNALELDDSALYLCASSWGTGIEEQYFGPGTRLTVT.

V is TRBV28 and J is TRBJ1-5, with D tentatively TRBD1 (6 bases). V was cut by 5 bases and J by 7 bases, with 15 bases left in between. Per the germline V gene, CDR1 is MDHEN and CDR2 is SYDVKM. The CDR3 consists of 14 residues. CDR3 in amino acids: CASSPTSGAQPQHF. CDR3 DNA sequence: TGTGCCAGCAGTCCTACGTCGGGGGCCCAGCCCCAGCATTTT.

V usage is TRBV18 and J usage is TRBJ2-3, with 14 bases aligning to TRBD2. The CDR3 length is 16 residues. Germline V gene data show CDR1 as KGHSH and CDR2 as LQKENI. The ends lost 4 bases at V and 5 bases at J; junction bases unmatched: 5. The CDR3 region is CASSQPGLAGVDTQYF. The CDR3 DNA reads TGTGCCAGCTCACAGCCGGGACTAGCGGGAGTAGATACGCAGTATTTT.

The J gene is TRBJ1-2, the V gene TRBV5-1; D is perhaps TRBD1 (6 bases). V dropped 6 bases and J dropped 4 bases, with 19 bases sitting between them. The germline V gene has CDR1 SGHRS and CDR2 YFSETQ. CDR3 length equals 15 residues. The CDR3 coding sequence is TGCGCCAGCACCCCGACAGGTACGCAGGCCTATGGCTACACCTTC. Translated: CASTPTGTQAYGYTF.

This chain links TRBV6-5 with TRBJ1-6; no reliable D call. The CDR3 consists of 14 residues. Germline V gene sequence: CDR1 MNHEY, CDR2 SVGAGI. Deletions cut 2 bases from V and 9 bases from J, with 11 bases between. The CDR3 sequence is CASSYEAGGSPLHF. The CDR3 bases are TGTGCCAGCAGTTACGAGGCAGGCGGTTCACCCCTCCACTTT.

The rearrangement links TRBV6-1 to TRBJ2-1; D is ambiguous. CDR3 length: 12 amino acids. Germline V gives CDR1 MNHNS, CDR2 SASEGT. The ends were cut back, 1 base at V and 12 bases at J, with 10 bases in the middle. CDR3 coding DNA: TGTGCCAGCAGTGAAGAGGTAAAGGGGCAGTTCTTC. Its translation is CASSEEVKGQFF.

The V gene is TRBV28, the J gene TRBJ1-3; D uncertain. CDR1 and CDR2 (germline): MDHEN, SYDVKM. The CDR3 extends over 14 amino acids. Between the trimmed V and J ends, which lost 2 bases and 3 bases, there was a span of 8 bases. This CDR3 reads CASSLGNRGNTIYF. CDR3 nucleotide sequence: TGTGCCAGCAGTTTAGGGAACCGTGGAAACACCATATATTTT.

The DNA of the CDR3 is TGCGCCAGCAGCTTGGTAGCGGGAGGCCTCTCTGGGGCCAACGTCCTGACTTTC. Translating it yields CASSLVAGGLSGANVLTF. This chain uses TRBV5-1 with TRBJ2-6; 10 bases agree with TRBD2. Germline CDR1 SGHRS, CDR2 YFSETQ. This CDR3 contains 18 residues. Unmatched junction bases numbered 3, after V lost 0 bases and J lost 0 bases.